This entry is about one TCR beta chain. Other DNA sequences within the sample encode an identical CDR3. The data are from a study of T cell changes during pregnancy in multiple sclerosis. The CDR3 has 14 residues. Trimming stripped 0 bases from V and 1 base from J, with 6 bases between. CDR1 and CDR2 from the germline V gene are SGHRS and YFSETQ. Data came from immunoSEQ multiplex PCR; TCRdb stores just in-frame clones and leaves some out. In the table there are more than 65,000 clones, over 85% of which are singletons. The rearrangement joins TRBV5-1 to TRBJ2-3, with D possibly being TRBD2 (6 bases). The input for sequencing was CD4+ T cells from peripheral blood mononuclear cells, taken before pregnancy. This receptor was obtained from a female donor with multiple sclerosis, enrolled in a pregnancy study. CDR3 bases: TGCGCCAGCAGCTTGGCGGGGGGCACAGATACGCAGTATTTT. This codes for CASSLAGGTDTQYF.